These T cell receptor beta chains were read from a single sample in a study of blood T cell repertoires in COVID-19. Generated by immunoSEQ multiplex PCR, the TCRdb table keeps only in-frame clones and is missing some. Of under 200,000 clones in the sample, 82% were seen once. The sample taken for sequencing was PBMCs or T cells enriched from blood (not recorded which). These receptors were collected from a woman aged 55-70 years with acute COVID-19. Each CDR3 is given without its conserved first and last residue.

CDR3 protein: ASSQIGGAGQPQH
V gene: TRBV4-3
J gene: TRBJ1-5

CDR3 protein: ASSLAYEQY
V gene: TRBV5-1
J gene: TRBJ2-7

CDR3 protein: AARRERGRYEQF
V gene: TRBV6-5
J gene: TRBJ2-1

CDR3 protein: ASQGVRNSPLH
V gene: TRBV10-1
J gene: TRBJ1-6

CDR3 protein: ASSVVATTYNEQF
V gene: TRBV2
J gene: TRBJ2-1

CDR3 protein: ASSLGGPQPQH
V gene: TRBV5-1
J gene: TRBJ1-5

CDR3 protein: ASSVGTQSQETQY
V gene: TRBV9
J gene: TRBJ2-5

CDR3 protein: AWRPGGDYGYT
V gene: TRBV30
J gene: TRBJ1-2

CDR3 protein: ASSQSGRGPGANVLT
V gene: TRBV23-1
J gene: TRBJ2-6

CDR3 protein: ASSLSGASGRGYT
V gene: TRBV5-6
J gene: TRBJ1-2

CDR3 protein: ASLGTSGSGTQY
V gene: TRBV13
J gene: TRBJ2-5

CDR3 protein: ASSTTVNTEAF
V gene: TRBV19
J gene: TRBJ1-1

CDR3 protein: ATSSLTSGSDNEQF
V gene: TRBV15
J gene: TRBJ2-1

CDR3 protein: ASSLAGGMGYT
V gene: TRBV7-9
J gene: TRBJ1-2

CDR3 protein: ASTQGASGGYT
V gene: TRBV9
J gene: TRBJ1-2

CDR3 protein: ASSGGGQGSGNTIY
V gene: TRBV6-1
J gene: TRBJ1-3

CDR3 protein: ASSDWGQGATEAF
V gene: TRBV9
J gene: TRBJ1-1

CDR3 protein: AWNPRGATEAF
V gene: TRBV30
J gene: TRBJ1-1

CDR3 protein: ASSGGTDFQETQY
V gene: TRBV28
J gene: TRBJ2-5

CDR3 protein: AIGLADNPSYEQY
V gene: TRBV10-3
J gene: TRBJ2-7

CDR3 protein: ASSSVDRYGGYT
V gene: TRBV5-1
J gene: TRBJ1-2

CDR3 protein: ASSRLAAGELF
V gene: TRBV6-5
J gene: TRBJ2-2

CDR3 protein: ASSLRGSPPDTQY
V gene: TRBV5-1
J gene: TRBJ2-3

CDR3 protein: ASSQDRTGGYEQY
V gene: TRBV4-2
J gene: TRBJ2-7

CDR3 protein: ASSQPPGNTGELF
V gene: TRBV3-1/TRBV3-2
J gene: TRBJ2-2

CDR3 protein: ASSREGEQY
V gene: TRBV9
J gene: TRBJ2-7

CDR3 protein: ASSLAGSFDEQY
V gene: TRBV5-1
J gene: TRBJ2-7

CDR3 protein: AWNRGSPLH
V gene: TRBV30
J gene: TRBJ1-6

CDR3 protein: ASRGSGGSNTGELF
V gene: TRBV28
J gene: TRBJ2-2

CDR3 protein: ASSMPGGAGGNQPQH
V gene: TRBV19
J gene: TRBJ1-5

CDR3 protein: AWRGANYGYT
V gene: TRBV30
J gene: TRBJ1-2